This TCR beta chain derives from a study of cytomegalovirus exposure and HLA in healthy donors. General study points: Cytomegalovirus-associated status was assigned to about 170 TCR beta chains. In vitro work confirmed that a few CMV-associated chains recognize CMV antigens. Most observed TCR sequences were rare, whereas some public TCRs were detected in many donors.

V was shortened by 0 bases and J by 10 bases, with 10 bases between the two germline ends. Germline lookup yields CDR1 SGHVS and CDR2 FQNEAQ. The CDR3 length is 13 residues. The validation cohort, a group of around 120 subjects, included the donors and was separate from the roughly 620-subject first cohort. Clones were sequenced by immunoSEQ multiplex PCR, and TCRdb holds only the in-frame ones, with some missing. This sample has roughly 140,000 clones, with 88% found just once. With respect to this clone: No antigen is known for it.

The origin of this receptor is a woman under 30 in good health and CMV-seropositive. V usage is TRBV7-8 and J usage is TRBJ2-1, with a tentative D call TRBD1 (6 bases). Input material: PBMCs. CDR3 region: CASSLAKTGEQFF. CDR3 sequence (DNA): TGTGCCAGCAGCTTAGCGAAGACAGGAGAGCAGTTCTTC. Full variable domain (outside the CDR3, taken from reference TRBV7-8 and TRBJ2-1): GAGVSQSPRYKVAKRGQDVALRCDPISGHVSLFWYQQALGQGPEFLTYFQNEAQLDKSGLPSDRFFAERPEGSVSTLKIQRTQQEDSAVYLCASSLAKTGEQFFGPGTRLTVL.